Listed here are 15 T cell receptor beta chains from one sample, sequenced in a study of cytomegalovirus exposure and HLA in healthy donors. A multiplex PCR was run with 60 Vbeta primers and 13 Jbeta primers. TCRdb's copy holds only in-frame clones and misses some; the assay was immunoSEQ multiplex PCR. The sample yields around 120,000 clones, about 80% seen once. Sequencing used PBMCs. These TCRs come from a female donor in good health and CMV-seropositive.

The chain carries TRBV7-9 and TRBJ2-7; D unresolved. Trimming removed 5 bases from V and 5 bases from J, with 10 bases in between. This CDR3 is built from 12 residues. In germline, CDR1 is SEHNR, CDR2 FQNEAQ (reference sequence). For the CDR3, the DNA is TGTGCCAGCAGCCCCCCGGTCGACGAGCAGTACTTC. This sequence encodes CASSPPVDEQYF.

This chain links TRBV9 with TRBJ1-2; 7 bases are a match to TRBD1. J gave up 6 bases and V 3 bases, and 2 bases lay outside the gene matches. Germline V gene lookup returns CDR1 SGDLS and CDR2 YYNGEE. The CDR3 has 12 residues. The CDR3: CASSDRGHGYTF. The CDR3, as DNA: TGTGCCAGCAGCGACAGGGGACATGGCTACACCTTC.

This clone has just a few counts. The chain employs TRBV7-3 and TRBJ1-1, with D perhaps matching TRBD1 (6 bases). CDR1 is SGHTA and CDR2 is FQGTGA in the germline V gene. V shed 3 bases and J shed 5 bases, with 10 bases lying between them. CDR3 length equals 13 residues. CDR3 DNA sequence: TGTGCCAGCAGCTTTATGGGACAAACTGAAGCTTTCTTT. Residues: CASSFMGQTEAFF.

The chain has TRBV11-2 and TRBJ1-1; D remains ambiguous. Trimming removed 4 bases from V and 0 bases from J, with 6 bases in between. Germline V lookup: CDR1 SGHAT, CDR2 FQNNGV. This CDR3 contains 13 residues. The CDR3 sequence: CASSSQMNTEAFF. CDR3 in DNA: TGTGCCAGCAGCTCACAGATGAACACTGAAGCTTTCTTT.

This sequence joins TRBV28 and TRBJ2-5; 7 bases are a match to TRBD2. Germline lookup yields CDR1 MDHEN and CDR2 SYDVKM. This CDR3 comprises 15 residues. The junction had 11 bases not matched to a gene; V was cut back by 5 bases and J by 5 bases. The CDR3 nucleotides are TGTGCCAGCAGTCCCATGGGACTACACGGGGAGACCCAGTACTTC. Translation gives CASSPMGLHGETQYF.

V gene TRBV6-5 combines with J gene TRBJ2-3; no definite D call. Trimming removed 4 bases at V and 8 bases at J, with 7 bases between. Germline CDR1 is MNHEY and CDR2 is SVGAGI. There are 11 residues in the CDR3. The CDR3 DNA sequence: TGTGCCAGCAGTTCCCTGTTTACGCAGTATTTT. It specifies CASSSLFTQYF.

This chain links TRBV19 with TRBJ2-1; TRBD2 agrees at 12 bases. V lost 3 bases and J lost 9; bases outside the gene matches: 6. Germline CDR1 LNHDA, CDR2 SQIVND (reference sequence). The CDR3 consists of 15 residues. This CDR3 is CASSMASGGAGEQFF. CDR3 nucleotide sequence: TGTGCCAGTAGTATGGCTAGCGGGGGGGCAGGTGAGCAGTTCTTC.

The CDR3 loop reads CASSLGVDRANTEAFF. CDR3 DNA: TGCGCCAGCAGCTTGGGAGTCGACAGGGCAAACACTGAAGCTTTCTTT. The rearrangement joins TRBV5-1 to TRBJ1-1, with 7 bases lining up with TRBD1. The CDR3 is 16 amino acids. J was trimmed by 2 bases and V by 0 bases; bases with no gene match: 7. CDR1 SGHRS and CDR2 YFSETQ come from the germline V gene.

The chain is built from TRBV7-2 and TRBJ2-1; 9 bases line up with TRBD2. Per germline, CDR1 SGHTA and CDR2 FQGNSA. CDR3 size: 12 residues. The junction had 3 bases not matched to a gene; V was cut back by 5 bases and J by 10 bases. Here the CDR3 DNA reads TGTGCCAGCAGCCCAAGCGGGAGGGAGCAGTTCTTC. Protein: CASSPSGREQFF.

The V gene is TRBV5-1, the J gene TRBJ1-4, with D perhaps matching TRBD1 (6 bases). The length of the CDR3 is 14 residues. The V gene lost 1 base and the J gene lost 7 bases, with 11 bases spanning the gap. Germline V gene sequence: CDR1 SGHRS, CDR2 YFSETQ. DNA for the CDR3: TGCGCCAGCAGCTTGCAACAGGGCGGTGAAAAACTGTTTTTT. It encodes CASSLQQGGEKLFF.

In this sample, this clone turned up once. The chain carries TRBV7-2 and TRBJ2-7; the D gene is possibly TRBD1 (5 bases). CDR3 length: 17 residues. Germline CDR1 is SGHTA and CDR2 is FQGNSA. Trimming left V 2 bases short and J 0 bases short, with 17 bases between. CDR3 nucleotides: TGTGCCAGCAGCTTAAGGCTCGCAGGGCGCTCCTCCTACGAGCAGTACTTC. Encoded protein: CASSLRLAGRSSYEQYF.

This clone appeared a few times. The gene calls are TRBV4-1 and TRBJ1-2, with a possible D match to TRBD1 (6 bases). Germline V gene data show CDR1 as MGHRA and CDR2 as YSYEKL. V dropped 1 base and J dropped 7 bases, with 19 bases sitting between them. CDR3 length equals 16 residues. The CDR3 region is CASSQGTGGPSLGYTF. CDR3 sequence (DNA): TGCGCCAGCAGCCAAGGGACCGGGGGGCCTTCTCTTGGCTACACCTTC.

V usage is TRBV5-1 and J usage is TRBJ1-4; D is unresolved. The CDR3 extends over 13 amino acids. V lost 1 base to trimming and J lost 8 bases, with 9 bases between them. Germline CDR1 is SGHRS and CDR2 is YFSETQ. CDR3 sequence (DNA): TGCGCCAGCAGCTTGCAGGCTGGGGAAAAACTGTTTTTT. Translation gives CASSLQAGEKLFF.

The rearrangement links TRBV20-1 to TRBJ2-7, with 7 nucleotides matching TRBD1. This CDR3 region has 11 residues. From germline, CDR1 is DFQATT and CDR2 SNEGSKA (reference sequence). The trim removed 6 bases at V and 7 bases at J, leaving 6 bases unmatched. The CDR3 loop is CSAIQGKEQYF. The CDR3 DNA reads as TGCAGTGCAATACAGGGGAAGGAGCAGTACTTC.

This clone was observed a handful of times. The gene calls are TRBV4-3 and TRBJ2-4; 14 bases line up with TRBD2. CDR3 size: 20 residues. V shed 1 base and J 0 bases; nucleotides not matched to a gene: 8. Germline V gene sequence: CDR1 LGHNA, CDR2 YSLEER. CDR3 region: CASSQGTSGGTHLAKNIQYF. CDR3 DNA: TGCGCCAGCAGCCAAGGGACTAGCGGGGGGACGCATTTAGCCAAAAACATTCAGTACTTC.